Following are 7 T cell receptor beta chains from one sample sequenced in a study of beta chain features in type 1 diabetes. TCRB transcripts that were expressed got sequenced, as all of the isolated RNA had been reverse transcribed. Assay: immunoSEQ multiplex PCR; the TCRdb copy retains only in-frame clones and omits some. The sample consists of nearly 250,000 clones, roughly 13% of them appearing once. The source material was naive CD4+ T cells from blood. The receptors stem from a woman between 40 and 50 years old in good health.

V and J are TRBV18 and TRBJ2-7; D is ambiguous. This CDR3 contains 14 residues. Germline CDR1 reads KGHSH; CDR2 reads LQKENI. V was trimmed by 3 bases and J by 4 bases, leaving 13 bases between them. In DNA, the CDR3 is TGTGCCAGCTCACCGGCGGTGGTCTTGTACGAGCAGTACTTC. Translated, it gives CASSPAVVLYEQYF.

The gene calls are TRBV7-9 and TRBJ1-2; D might be TRBD1 (6 bases). V was pared by 5 bases and J by 4 bases, with 14 bases between. This CDR3 is built from 14 residues. Germline V CDR1 and CDR2: SEHNR, FQNEAQ (reference sequence). The CDR3 coding sequence is TGTGCCAGCAGCCCGAGGACAGATTTCTATGGCTACACCTTC. Translation: CASSPRTDFYGYTF. Combining the CDR3 with reference TRBV7-9 and TRBJ1-2 gives the whole variable domain DTGVSQNPRHKITKRGQNVTFRCDPISEHNRLYWYRQTLGQGPEFLTYFQNEAQLEKSRLLSDRFSAERPKGSFSTLEIQRTEQGDSAMYLCASSPRTDFYGYTFGSGTRLTVV.

This clone was found many times. The chain uses TRBV7-9 and TRBJ2-3; D is undetermined. Trimming removed 5 bases at V and 1 base at J, with 13 bases between. This CDR3 contains 15 residues. CDR1 and CDR2 (germline): SEHNR, FQNEAQ (reference sequence). CDR3 region: CASSLMETGTDTQYF. The CDR3 DNA sequence: TGTGCCAGCAGCCTAATGGAGACGGGCACAGATACGCAGTATTTT.

This clone came up a few times. This rearrangement joins TRBV4-3 to TRBJ2-4, with a possible D match to TRBD2 (6 bases). The CDR3 is made up of 16 amino acids. Germline V lookup: CDR1 LGHNA, CDR2 YSLEER. V dropped 0 bases and J dropped 6 bases, with 15 bases sitting between them. The CDR3: CASSQDHTTGVNIQYF. Written as DNA, the CDR3 is TGCGCCAGCAGCCAAGATCATACGACGGGGGTAAACATTCAGTACTTC.

The V gene is TRBV5-1, the J gene TRBJ2-5; 8 positions agree with TRBD2. Looked up from germline, CDR1 is SGHRS and CDR2 is YFSETQ. V shed 4 bases, J shed 5 bases, and the junction held 7 bases outside the gene matches. The CDR3 runs to 14 residues. In DNA, the CDR3 is TGCGCCAGCAGCCTCGGGGGGGCCCGGGAGACCCAGTACTTC. Translation gives CASSLGGARETQYF.

In this sample, this clone turned up a few times. The chain couples TRBV5-6 to TRBJ2-4; 11 bases line up with TRBD2. CDR3 size: 18 residues. J was trimmed by 6 bases and V by 4 bases; bases with no gene match: 15. The germline V gene encodes CDR1 SGHDT and CDR2 YYEEEE. The CDR3 sequence is CASSPRLTYGLAGNIQYF. CDR3 sequence (DNA): TGTGCCAGCAGCCCCCGACTGACTTATGGACTAGCGGGAAACATTCAGTACTTC.

This clone was counted only a few times. The J gene is TRBJ1-2, the V gene TRBV12-5, with D unresolved. V was cut by 5 bases and J by 8 bases, with 15 bases left in between. This CDR3 is built from 13 residues. CDR1 and CDR2 from the germline V gene are LGHNT and FRNRAP. The CDR3: CASGLSDSGGYTF. The CDR3 DNA sequence: TGTGCTAGTGGTCTCTCGGACTCGGGGGGCTACACCTTC.